The 31 T cell receptor beta chains below were found in one sample sequenced in a study of blood T cell repertoires in COVID-19. Clones were read by immunoSEQ multiplex PCR, and TCRdb kept only the in-frame ones, dropping some. The table shows about 210,000 clones, with approximately 78% occurring only once. Sequences were obtained from PBMCs or T cells enriched from blood (not recorded which). These receptors originate from a middle-aged man who had recovered from COVID-19.

The chain uses TRBV7-2 and TRBJ2-2, with TRBD1 identical over 11 bases. The CDR3 is made up of 16 amino acids. Trimming took 1 base from V and 6 from J; bases not matched to a gene: 4. Germline values: CDR1 SGHTA, CDR2 FQGNSA. The CDR3 spells CASSLVGQGAPGELFF. The CDR3 nucleotides are TGTGCCAGCAGCTTAGTTGGACAGGGGGCCCCCGGGGAGCTGTTTTTT.

The chain recombines TRBV5-5 with TRBJ2-5; weak D call: TRBD1 (6 bases). Germline CDR1 is SGHKS and CDR2 is YYEKEE (reference sequence). There are 14 residues in the CDR3. V lost 2 bases and J lost 3, with 11 bases in between. CDR3 sequence (DNA): TGTGCCAGCAGCTTCGGGACACAGAAAGAGACCCAGTACTTC. Encoded protein: CASSFGTQKETQYF.

The gene calls are TRBV19 and TRBJ1-1; 8 bases line up with TRBD1. The length of the CDR3 is 15 residues. Germline CDR1 is LNHDA and CDR2 is SQIVND (reference sequence). Trimming cost V 5 bases and J 0 bases; bases outside gene matches: 5. CDR3 nucleotide sequence: TGTGCCAGTAGTGCCTTGACAGGGGTGAACACTGAAGCTTTCTTT. Residues: CASSALTGVNTEAFF.

The chain has TRBV3-1 (or the pseudogene TRBV3-2) and TRBJ2-2; 9 positions agree with TRBD1. The CDR3 covers 17 residues. V lost 0 bases, J lost 4 bases, and 6 bases stayed unmatched. Germline V lookup: CDR1 LGHDT, CDR2 YNNKEL (reference sequence). CDR3 region: CASSQDLGTGLTGELFF. The CDR3 DNA sequence: TGTGCCAGCAGCCAAGATCTCGGGACAGGGCTCACCGGGGAGCTGTTTTTT.

The chain is built from TRBV5-1 and TRBJ2-3; 11 bases map to TRBD2. The length of the CDR3 is 16 residues. The germline gives CDR1 SGHRS, CDR2 YFSETQ. Trimming at V came to 0 bases and at J to 1 base, leaving 1 base not matched to a gene. The CDR3: CASSLGLAGRTDTQYF. The CDR3 nucleotides are TGCGCCAGCAGCTTGGGACTAGCGGGGCGCACAGATACGCAGTATTTT.

This chain joins TRBV5-1 and TRBJ2-4; possibly TRBD2 for D (5 bases). V lost 4 bases and J 3 bases, leaving 14 bases between the germline ends. In germline, CDR1 is SGHRS, CDR2 YFSETQ. The CDR3 length is 15 residues. CDR3 nucleotide sequence: TGCGCCAGCAGCGAAGCAAGCGGAGGCAAAAACATTCAGTACTTC. Protein product: CASSEASGGKNIQYF.

The chain is built from TRBV19 and TRBJ1-5; weak D call: TRBD1 (6 bases). The CDR3 is 18 amino acids. Per germline, CDR1 LNHDA and CDR2 SQIVND (reference sequence). V lost 8 bases to trimming and J lost 0 bases, with 23 bases between them. The CDR3, as DNA: TGTGCCAGTGGTCGGAATACAGGGAGTCTCTATAGCAATCAGCCCCAGCATTTT. Translating it yields CASGRNTGSLYSNQPQHF. Complete variable domain (other parts from reference TRBV19 and TRBJ1-5): DGGITQSPKYLFRKEGQNVTLSCEQNLNHDAMYWYRQDPGQGLRLIYYSQIVNDFQKGDIAEGYSVSREKKESFPLTVTSAQKNPTAFYLCASGRNTGSLYSNQPQHFGDGTRLSIL.

The chain carries TRBV19 and TRBJ1-4; 11 positions match TRBD1. CDR1 and CDR2 (germline): LNHDA, SQIVND (reference sequence). V lost 5 bases, J lost 11 bases, and 7 bases stayed unmatched. This CDR3 is 14 amino acids long. The CDR3 here is CASSPTGTGGKLFF. Here the CDR3 DNA reads TGTGCCAGTAGTCCGACCGGGACAGGGGGTAAACTGTTTTTT.

This clone is medium-sized in the sample. V usage is TRBV5-6 and J usage is TRBJ2-7; the match to TRBD2 covers 8 bases. This CDR3 has 18 amino acids. V shed 1 base and J 0 bases; nucleotides not matched to a gene: 12. Germline V gene lookup returns CDR1 SGHDT and CDR2 YYEEEE. DNA for the CDR3: TGTGCCAGCAGCTTGCGTTCTAGCGGGTCCCCGAGCTCCTACGAGCAGTACTTC. Translated, it gives CASSLRSSGSPSSYEQYF.

The CDR3 sequence is CASSLAGGGKFF. The CDR3, as DNA: TGTGCCAGCAGCTTAGCGGGAGGAGGAAAGTTCTTC. The chain has TRBV7-2 and TRBJ2-1; TRBD2 is a possible D gene (6 bases). The V gene's germline CDR1 is SGHTA and CDR2 FQGNSA. CDR3 size: 12 residues. V shed 0 bases and J shed 14 bases, with 11 bases lying between them. Using reference TRBV7-2 and TRBJ2-1 for the parts outside the CDR3, the full variable domain is GAGVSQSPSNKVTEKGKDVELRCDPISGHTALYWYRQSLGQGLEFLIYFQGNSAPDKSGLPSDRFSAERTGGSVSTLTIQRTQQEDSAVYLCASSLAGGGKFFGPGTRLTVL.

The chain joins TRBV19 to TRBJ1-6; 8 bases agree with TRBD1. The CDR3 spans 14 residues. The germline gives CDR1 LNHDA, CDR2 SQIVND (reference sequence). The V gene end was trimmed by 6 bases and the J gene end by 7 bases; junction bases not matched to a gene: 5. DNA for the CDR3: TGTGCCAGTAGCGACAGGGGCCAAAATTCACCCCTCCACTTT. Translating it yields CASSDRGQNSPLHF. Together with reference TRBV19 and TRBJ1-6, the CDR3 gives the full variable domain: DGGITQSPKYLFRKEGQNVTLSCEQNLNHDAMYWYRQDPGQGLRLIYYSQIVNDFQKGDIAEGYSVSREKKESFPLTVTSAQKNPTAFYLCASSDRGQNSPLHFGNGTRLTVT.

The rearrangement links TRBV19 to TRBJ1-2; TRBD1 is a possible D gene (5 bases). Looked up from germline, CDR1 is LNHDA and CDR2 is SQIVND (reference sequence). This CDR3 has 11 residues. The ends were cut back, 6 bases at V and 3 bases at J, with 5 bases in the middle. CDR3 coding DNA: TGTGCCAGTAGCAGGGACTATGGCTACACCTTC. Translation: CASSRDYGYTF.

This chain links TRBV6-6 with TRBJ2-7; D may be TRBD2 (7 bases). V was clipped by 2 bases and J by 0 bases, with 14 bases between them. The CDR3 has 16 amino acids. Germline CDR1 reads MNHNY; CDR2 reads SVGAGI (reference sequence). CDR3 sequence reads: CASSYGGGQSSYEQYF. The CDR3 DNA follows: TGTGCCAGCAGTTACGGCGGGGGACAAAGCTCCTACGAGCAGTACTTC.

This chain connects TRBV2 to TRBJ2-4; 9 positions match TRBD2. V lost 4 bases and J lost 3; bases outside the gene matches: 4. The V gene's germline CDR1 is SNHLY and CDR2 FYNNEI. CDR3 length: 15 amino acids. The CDR3 DNA reads TGTGCCAGCAGTGCTAGCGGGATTGTCAAAAACATTCAGTACTTC. Translated, it gives CASSASGIVKNIQYF.

The V call is TRBV30, the J call TRBJ2-1; D remains unclear. V lost 4 bases, J lost 3 bases, and 16 bases lay in between. The CDR3 covers 15 residues. The germline CDR1 and CDR2 sequences are GTSNPN and SVGIG (reference sequence). The CDR3 spells CAWIGNSRFYNEQFF. The DNA for the CDR3 is TGTGCCTGGATCGGCAATAGCCGATTCTACAATGAGCAGTTCTTC.

This CDR3 is CASSLASGAEQFF. CDR3 DNA: TGTGCCAGCAGCTTAGCTAGCGGGGCTGAGCAGTTCTTC. The gene calls are TRBV11-2 and TRBJ2-1; TRBD2 agrees at 9 bases. J lost 9 bases, V lost 1 base, and 1 base had no gene match. This CDR3 comprises 13 residues. Germline values: CDR1 SGHAT, CDR2 FQNNGV.

The chain is built from TRBV6-5 and TRBJ2-7, with D possibly matching TRBD1 (5 bases). Trimming shortened V by 6 bases and J by 3 bases, and 18 bases separated the two germline ends. This CDR3 is 15 amino acids long. Germline V gene data show CDR1 as MNHEY and CDR2 as SVGAGI. The DNA for the CDR3 is TGTGCCAGCAGGGGAATCGACCAACAGGTCTACGAGCAGTACTTC. Residues: CASRGIDQQVYEQYF.

This chain uses TRBV19 with TRBJ1-5; D is uncertain. CDR1 is LNHDA and CDR2 is SQIVND in the germline V gene (reference sequence). The length of the CDR3 is 13 residues. V lost 3 bases and J lost 7, with 10 bases in between. The CDR3 loop reads CASSISAGQPQHF. Written as DNA, the CDR3 is TGTGCCAGTAGTATTTCCGCGGGCCAGCCCCAGCATTTT.

The V gene is TRBV19, the J gene TRBJ1-1, with a possible D match to TRBD1 (5 bases). The CDR3 sequence is 13 residues long. V lost 9 bases, J lost 4 bases, and 15 bases lay in between. Germline values: CDR1 LNHDA, CDR2 SQIVND (reference sequence). The CDR3 bases are TGTGCCAGCGCCGGACACTCGGGCACTGAAGCTTTCTTT. It yields the protein CASAGHSGTEAFF.

The chain has TRBV7-3 and TRBJ2-3; D perhaps matches TRBD2 (6 bases). Germline lookup yields CDR1 SGHTA and CDR2 FQGTGA. V lost 5 bases, J lost 8 bases, and 17 bases lay in between. The CDR3 loop spans 14 amino acids. The CDR3 region is CASSLLEGRSTQYF. The CDR3 DNA is TGTGCCAGCAGCCTCTTGGAGGGGCGGTCTACGCAGTATTTT. Variable domain in full (rest from reference TRBV7-3 and TRBJ2-3): GAGVSQTPSNKVTEKGKYVELRCDPISGHTALYWYRQSLGQGPEFLIYFQGTGAADDSGLPNDRFFAVRPEGSVSTLKIQRTERGDSAVYLCASSLLEGRSTQYFGPGTRLTVL.

The J gene is TRBJ2-1, the V gene TRBV7-9, with 14 bases lining up with TRBD2. The CDR3 contains 17 residues. Germline V gives CDR1 SEHNR, CDR2 FQNEAQ (reference sequence). The trim removed 3 bases at V and 5 bases at J, leaving 6 bases unmatched. CDR3 region: CASSLGLAGEKNNEQFF. The CDR3 nucleotides are TGTGCCAGCAGCTTGGGACTAGCGGGAGAAAAAAACAATGAGCAGTTCTTC.

The rearrangement links TRBV4-2 to TRBJ2-3, with TRBD1 identical over 7 bases. J lost 3 bases, V lost 6 bases, and 9 bases had no gene match. CDR3 length: 15 residues. CDR1 and CDR2 (germline): LGHNA, YNFKEQ. The CDR3 protein is CASSRDSRGTDTQYF. CDR3 nucleotides: TGTGCCAGCAGTCGGGACAGCCGAGGGACAGATACGCAGTATTTT.

This clone was picked up a small number of times. The chain recombines TRBV5-1 with TRBJ1-1, with 7 nucleotides matching TRBD1. In germline, CDR1 is SGHRS, CDR2 YFSETQ. CDR3 length equals 17 residues. With V trimmed by 1 base and J by 0 bases, 9 bases remained unmatched. CDR3 region: CASSLSGGQSMNTEAFF. In DNA form, the CDR3 reads TGCGCCAGCAGCTTGTCAGGGGGGCAATCCATGAACACTGAAGCTTTCTTT.

This clone was observed once. The chain's CDR3 is CASSHGTRYEQYF. Here the CDR3 DNA reads TGTGCCAGCAGCCATGGGACACGCTACGAGCAGTACTTC. The gene calls are TRBV3-1 (or the pseudogene TRBV3-2) and TRBJ2-7; D is perhaps TRBD1 (6 bases). The V gene lost 3 bases and the J gene lost 3 bases, with 9 bases spanning the gap. Germline V gene lookup returns CDR1 LGHDT and CDR2 YNNKEL (reference sequence). The CDR3 is made up of 13 amino acids.

This rearrangement joins TRBV9 to TRBJ1-2, with no clear D. CDR3 length: 12 amino acids. Trimming shortened V by 3 bases and J by 8 bases, and 11 bases separated the two germline ends. Germline V lookup: CDR1 SGDLS, CDR2 YYNGEE. This CDR3 reads CASSDQEEGYTF. The DNA of the CDR3 is TGTGCCAGCAGCGATCAGGAAGAAGGCTACACCTTC.

The chain couples TRBV5-1 to TRBJ1-4; 9 positions match TRBD1. In germline, CDR1 is SGHRS, CDR2 YFSETQ. This CDR3 has 14 residues. The V and J ends lost 4 bases and 4 bases, in that order; junction bases with no gene match: 2. In nucleotides, the CDR3 is TGCGCCAGCAGCGAGGGACAGGGTAATGAAAAACTGTTTTTT. This gives the protein CASSEGQGNEKLFF.

The V call is TRBV30, the J call TRBJ1-1, with no clear D. The CDR3 has 11 residues. Deletions cut 2 bases from V and 9 bases from J, with 10 bases between. The germline gives CDR1 GTSNPN, CDR2 SVGIG (reference sequence). CDR3 in amino acids: CAWSPTTKAFF. CDR3 nucleotides: TGTGCCTGGAGTCCCACTACAAAAGCTTTCTTT.

The rearrangement links TRBV5-1 to TRBJ1-1; 9 nucleotides match TRBD1. The V segment lost 4 bases and the J segment 0 bases; nucleotides outside the gene matches: 10. CDR3 length: 17 amino acids. Germline V lookup: CDR1 SGHRS, CDR2 YFSETQ. In nucleotides, the CDR3 is TGCGCCAGCAGCCCCATACAGGGGGCAGATATGAACACTGAAGCTTTCTTT. The encoded protein is CASSPIQGADMNTEAFF.

This chain uses TRBV6-5 with TRBJ2-7, with D possibly TRBD1 on 5 matching bases. The CDR3 has 15 residues. V was shortened by 6 bases and J by 4 bases, with 19 bases between the two germline ends. Germline V CDR1 and CDR2: MNHEY, SVGAGI. This CDR3 reads CASRLVRAGQYEQYF. The CDR3, as DNA: TGTGCCAGCAGGCTGGTCAGGGCAGGGCAGTACGAGCAGTACTTC.

About this clone: The same CDR3 arises from other DNA sequences in this sample as well. The chain carries TRBV5-1 and TRBJ2-1, with 7 bases that match TRBD2. This CDR3 comprises 15 residues. Germline values: CDR1 SGHRS, CDR2 YFSETQ. The V segment lost 5 bases and the J segment 0 bases; nucleotides outside the gene matches: 5. This CDR3 is CASSWGGGSYNEQFF. In DNA, the CDR3 is TGCGCCAGCAGTTGGGGCGGGGGCTCCTACAATGAGCAGTTCTTC.

This chain connects TRBV2 to TRBJ2-3, with D possibly TRBD2 on 5 matching bases. Trimming left V 9 bases short and J 0 bases short, with 13 bases between. Germline V gene sequence: CDR1 SNHLY, CDR2 FYNNEI. The CDR3 length is 14 residues. The CDR3 DNA is TGTGCCAGTGACCGACGGACTAGCACAGATACGCAGTATTTT. Residues: CASDRRTSTDTQYF. The full variable domain, in which reference TRBV2 and TRBJ2-3 provide the parts outside the CDR3, is EPEVTQTPSHQVTQMGQEVILRCVPISNHLYFYWYRQILGQKVEFLVSFYNNEISEKSEIFDDQFSVERPDGSNFTLKIRSTKLEDSAMYFCASDRRTSTDTQYFGPGTRLTVL.